These 9 T cell receptor beta chains came from one sample sequenced in a study of human T cells and chemical hapten exposure. MiXCR, applied by TCRdb to the RACE reads, yields one record per CDR3 protein. The sample includes 30,000 to 35,000 distinct CDR3 sequences, roughly 5.5% of them seen just once. Time point given: healthy volunteer bleed at 6 weeks. The total RNA was obtained from whole blood that was not fractionated. The material sequenced was whole blood. The source is a human donor in good health. Some clones in this sample may be carry-over from other donors' samples.

This clonotype was detected ten times or more. The CDR3 region is CASSMGGTEAFF. CDR3 DNA: TGCGCCAGCAGTATGGGGGGCACTGAAGCTTTCTTT. The V call is TRBV5-1, the J call TRBJ1-1; D possibly corresponds to TRBD1 (5 bases). Germline V gene data show CDR1 as SGHRS and CDR2 as YFSETQ. The CDR3 covers 12 residues. The V end lost 5 bases, the J end lost 4 bases, and 9 bases lay between the germline ends.

Comments on this clonotype: A read error may account for a junction end that differs from germline. V usage is TRBV6-1 and J usage is TRBJ2-5; 12 bases are a match to TRBD2. CDR1 is MNHNS, CDR2 SASEGT, per germline. The CDR3 extends over 16 amino acids. The CDR3 loop is CVSSEGTSGRFRTQYF. CDR3 in DNA: TGTGTCAGCAGTGAAGGTACTAGCGGGAGGTTCAGGACCCAGTACTTC.

This clonotype was seen more than once but under ten times. CDR3 loop: CASSWGGTGSGYTF. The DNA of the CDR3 is TGTGCCAGCAGCTGGGGCGGGACAGGGAGCGGCTACACCTTC. V usage is TRBV5-6 and J usage is TRBJ1-2; 9 bases match TRBD1. The length of the CDR3 is 14 residues. V was clipped by 3 bases and J by 8 bases; unmatched bases: 8. CDR1 is SGHDT, CDR2 YYEEEE, per germline. The full variable domain, its missing parts supplied by reference TRBV5-6 and TRBJ1-2, is DAGVTQSPTHLIKTRGQQVTLRCSPKSGHDTVSWYQQALGQGPQFIFQYYEEEERQRGNFPDRFSGHQFPNYSSELNVNALLLGDSALYLCASSWGGTGSGYTFGSGTRLTVV.

The sample holds many counts of this clonotype. The V and J genes are TRBV5-5 and TRBJ2-5; 7 nucleotides align to TRBD2. Germline CDR1 reads SGHKS; CDR2 reads YYEKEE (reference sequence). The CDR3 has 19 residues. The V gene end was trimmed by 0 bases and the J gene end by 3 bases; junction bases not matched to a gene: 17. CDR3 sequence reads: CASSLAQVSVRAGEETQYF. The CDR3 bases are TGTGCCAGCAGCTTGGCTCAAGTCTCGGTCCGGGCGGGGGAAGAGACCCAGTACTTC.

The table lists this clonotype with many counts. The chain recombines TRBV5-4 with TRBJ1-2; D may be TRBD1 (5 bases). Germline V gives CDR1 SGHNT, CDR2 YYREEE (reference sequence). V was trimmed by 0 bases and J by 5 bases, leaving 8 bases between them. The CDR3 spans 13 residues. The CDR3 coding sequence is TGTGCCAGCAGCTTGGAGCAGGGTTATGGCTACACCTTC. This codes for CASSLEQGYGYTF.

This clonotype was counted ten times or more. The chain recombines TRBV13 with TRBJ2-1; possible D gene TRBD1, 6 bases. The CDR3 is 13 residues long. CDR1 is PRHDT, CDR2 FYEKMQ, per germline (reference sequence). Trimming cost V 4 bases and J 5 bases, with 9 bases left between them. The CDR3 sequence is CASSSDRNNEQFF. CDR3 bases: TGTGCCAGCAGCTCGGACAGAAACAATGAGCAGTTCTTC.

This clonotype was seen many times. The chain is built from TRBV2 and TRBJ2-2, with TRBD1 matching over 8 bases. This CDR3 region has 15 residues. Germline V gene data show CDR1 as SNHLY and CDR2 as FYNNEI. V lost 7 bases to trimming and J lost 0 bases; unmatched junction nucleotides: 4. The CDR3 loop reads CASIRTGTNTGELFF. CDR3 coding DNA: TGTGCCAGCATAAGGACAGGGACGAACACCGGGGAGCTGTTTTTT. The full variable domain, rest sourced from reference TRBV2 and TRBJ2-2, is EPEVTQTPSHQVTQMGQEVILRCVPISNHLYFYWYRQILGQKVEFLVSFYNNEISEKSEIFDDQFSVERPDGSNFTLKIRSTKLEDSAMYFCASIRTGTNTGELFFGEGSRLTVL.

The chain is built from TRBV3-1 and TRBJ2-1, with TRBD2 as a possible D gene (6 bases). The CDR3 spans 15 residues. The V gene's germline CDR1 is LGHDT and CDR2 YNNKEL (reference sequence). Trimming took off 4 bases at V and 3 bases at J, with 13 bases between the two ends. The CDR3 loop reads CASSLGLALYNEQFF. In DNA, the CDR3 is TGTGCCAGCAGCCTGGGACTGGCCCTCTACAATGAGCAGTTCTTC.

This clonotype was found many times. The V call is TRBV2, the J call TRBJ1-3; a possible D gene is TRBD1 (5 bases). Between the trimmed V and J ends, which lost 7 bases and 2 bases, there was a span of 12 bases. The CDR3 contains 14 residues. Germline CDR1 is SNHLY and CDR2 is FYNNEI. The CDR3 DNA sequence: TGTGCCAGCACCCAAGCAGGGACTGGAAACACCATATATTTT. It specifies CASTQAGTGNTIYF.